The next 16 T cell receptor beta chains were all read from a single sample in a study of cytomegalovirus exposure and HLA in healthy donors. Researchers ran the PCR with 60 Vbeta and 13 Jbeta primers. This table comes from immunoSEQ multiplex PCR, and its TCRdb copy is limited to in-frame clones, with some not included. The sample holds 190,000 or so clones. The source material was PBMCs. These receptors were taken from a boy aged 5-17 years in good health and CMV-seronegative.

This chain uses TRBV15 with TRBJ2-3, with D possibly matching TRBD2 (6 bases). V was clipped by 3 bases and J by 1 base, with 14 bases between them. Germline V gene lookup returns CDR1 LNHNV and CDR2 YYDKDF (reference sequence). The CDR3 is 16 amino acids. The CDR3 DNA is TGTGCCACCAGCAGGGAGTTGGGGGGTCGCACAGATACGCAGTATTTT. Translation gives CATSRELGGRTDTQYF.

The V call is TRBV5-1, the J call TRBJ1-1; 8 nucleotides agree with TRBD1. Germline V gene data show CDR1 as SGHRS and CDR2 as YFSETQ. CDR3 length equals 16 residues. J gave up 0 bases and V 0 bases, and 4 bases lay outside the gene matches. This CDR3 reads CASSLGTGLMNTEAFF. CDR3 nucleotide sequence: TGCGCCAGCAGCTTGGGGACAGGGCTCATGAACACTGAAGCTTTCTTT.

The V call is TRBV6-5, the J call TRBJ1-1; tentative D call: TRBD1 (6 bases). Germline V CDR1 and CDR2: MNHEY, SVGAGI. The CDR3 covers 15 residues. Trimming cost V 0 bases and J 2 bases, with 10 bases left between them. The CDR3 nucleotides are TGTGCCAGCAGTTACTCGGGACACCTCAACACTGAAGCTTTCTTT. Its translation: CASSYSGHLNTEAFF.

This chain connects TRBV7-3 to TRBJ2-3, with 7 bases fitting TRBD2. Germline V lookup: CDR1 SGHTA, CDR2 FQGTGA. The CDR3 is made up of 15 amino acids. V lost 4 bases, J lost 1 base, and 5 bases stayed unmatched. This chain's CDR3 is CASSSQAGGTDTQYF. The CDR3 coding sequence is TGTGCCAGCAGCTCCCAGGCGGGGGGCACAGATACGCAGTATTTT.

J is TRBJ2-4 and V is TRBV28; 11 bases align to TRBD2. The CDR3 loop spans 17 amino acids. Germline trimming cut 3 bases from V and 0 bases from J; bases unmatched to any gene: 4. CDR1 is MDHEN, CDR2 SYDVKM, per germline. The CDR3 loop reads CASSLELAGVAKNIQYF. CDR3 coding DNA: TGTGCCAGCAGTTTGGAACTAGCGGGGGTAGCCAAAAACATTCAGTACTTC.

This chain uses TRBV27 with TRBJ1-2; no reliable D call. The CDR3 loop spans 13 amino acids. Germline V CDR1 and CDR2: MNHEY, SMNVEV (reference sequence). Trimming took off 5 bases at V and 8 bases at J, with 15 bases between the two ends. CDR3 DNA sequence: TGTGCCAGCAGTCTCTCCACTAAGAAGGGCTACACCTTC. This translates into CASSLSTKKGYTF.

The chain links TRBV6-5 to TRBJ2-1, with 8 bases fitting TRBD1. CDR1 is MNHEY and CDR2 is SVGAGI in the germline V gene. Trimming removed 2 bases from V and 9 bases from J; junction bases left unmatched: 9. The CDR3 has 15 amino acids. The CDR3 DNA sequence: TGTGCCAGCAGTTACGAGACAGGGGAGGTAGGTGAGCAGTTCTTC. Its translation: CASSYETGEVGEQFF.

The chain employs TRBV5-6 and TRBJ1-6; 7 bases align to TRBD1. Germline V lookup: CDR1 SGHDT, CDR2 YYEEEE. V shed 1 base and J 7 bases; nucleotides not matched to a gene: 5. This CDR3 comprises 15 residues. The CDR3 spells CASSLLGQLNSPLHF. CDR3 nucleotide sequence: TGTGCCAGCAGCTTGCTGGGACAGTTGAATTCACCCCTCCACTTT. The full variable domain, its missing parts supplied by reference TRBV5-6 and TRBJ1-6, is DAGVTQSPTHLIKTRGQQVTLRCSPKSGHDTVSWYQQALGQGPQFIFQYYEEEERQRGNFPDRFSGHQFPNYSSELNVNALLLGDSALYLCASSLLGQLNSPLHFGNGTRLTVT.

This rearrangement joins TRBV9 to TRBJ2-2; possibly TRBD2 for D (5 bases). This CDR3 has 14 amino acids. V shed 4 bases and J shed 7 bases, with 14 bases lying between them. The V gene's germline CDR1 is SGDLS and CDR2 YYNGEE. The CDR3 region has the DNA TGTGCCAGCAGCCGGGCCCCCCGGGACGGGGAGCTGTTTTTT. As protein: CASSRAPRDGELFF.

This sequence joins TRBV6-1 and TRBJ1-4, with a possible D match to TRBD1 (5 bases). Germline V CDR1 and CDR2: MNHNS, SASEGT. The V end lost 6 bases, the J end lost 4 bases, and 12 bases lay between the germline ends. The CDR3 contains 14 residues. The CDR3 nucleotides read TGTGCCAGCAGGGGAGGGACGGTTAATGAAAAACTGTTTTTT. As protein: CASRGGTVNEKLFF.

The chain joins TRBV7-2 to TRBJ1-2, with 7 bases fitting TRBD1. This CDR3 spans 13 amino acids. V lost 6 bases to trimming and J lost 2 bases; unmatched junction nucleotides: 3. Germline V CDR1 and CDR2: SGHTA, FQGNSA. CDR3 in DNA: TGTGCCAGCAGTTCGACAGGGAACTATGGCTACACCTTC. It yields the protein CASSSTGNYGYTF.

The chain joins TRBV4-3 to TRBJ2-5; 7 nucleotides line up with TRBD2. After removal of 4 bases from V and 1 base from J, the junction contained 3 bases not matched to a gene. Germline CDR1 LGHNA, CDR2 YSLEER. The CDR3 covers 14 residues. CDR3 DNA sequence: TGCGCCAGCAGCCCTGGCGGGAGCCAAGAGACCCAGTACTTC. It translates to CASSPGGSQETQYF.

This CDR3 is CSVSAGGSNEQFF. As DNA, the CDR3 is TGCAGCGTTTCGGCGGGGGGAAGCAATGAGCAGTTCTTC. This rearrangement joins TRBV29-1 to TRBJ2-1; 8 bases line up with TRBD2. The V gene's germline CDR1 is SQVTM and CDR2 ANQGSEA. V dropped 5 bases and J dropped 6; count of bases not matched to a gene: 6. CDR3 size: 13 residues.

The CDR3 spells CSVEDSGYEQYF. DNA for the CDR3: TGCAGCGTTGAAGATAGCGGTTACGAGCAGTACTTC. This chain joins TRBV29-1 and TRBJ2-7, with D tentatively TRBD2 (6 bases). CDR1 is SQVTM and CDR2 is ANQGSEA in the germline V gene. The CDR3 is made up of 12 amino acids. V was trimmed by 0 bases and J by 4 bases, leaving 7 bases between them.

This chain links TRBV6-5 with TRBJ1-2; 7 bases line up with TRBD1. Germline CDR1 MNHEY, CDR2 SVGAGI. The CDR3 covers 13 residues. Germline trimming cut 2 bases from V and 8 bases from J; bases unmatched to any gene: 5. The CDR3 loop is CASSYDRVVGYTF. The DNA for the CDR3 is TGTGCCAGCAGTTACGACAGGGTAGTAGGCTACACCTTC.

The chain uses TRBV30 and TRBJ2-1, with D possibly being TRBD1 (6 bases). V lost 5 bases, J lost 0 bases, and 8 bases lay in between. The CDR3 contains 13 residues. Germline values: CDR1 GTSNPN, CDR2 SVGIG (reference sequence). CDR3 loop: CAWDRPSYNEQFF. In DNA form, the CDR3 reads TGTGCCTGGGACAGGCCCTCCTACAATGAGCAGTTCTTC.